Detailed here is one T cell receptor (beta chain). Its antigen has not been determined. Mismatch with germline at one junction end may stem from a read error. The CDR3 sequence holds 14 residues, the cysteine and phenylalanine included. This entry keeps only the CDR3 DNA: 42 bases, framed from base 1. Reading the germline V gene gives CDR1 ENHRY and CDR2 SYGVKD. No immune events such as infections were documented for the healthy donors during the collection period. To calibrate time-dependent variance in a beta-binomial model of T-cell clone differential abundance, blood repertoires from healthy donors were used as a training cohort. There were some ten healthy donors in the training cohort, of whom 3 were female and 7 were male. On average the donors were about 45 years old, and their ages spanned about 25 to 64 years. Obtained from a commercial supplier, whole blood was collected from each healthy donor at three time points set 2 to 3 weeks apart. For immunosequencing, genomic DNA was extracted from unsorted whole blood.

TCRbeta CDR3 regions were profiled by bias-controlled multiplex PCR amplification of genomic DNA with the immunoSEQ Assay. As for how the authors treated the data: To quantify the absolute abundance of each unique TCRbeta CDR3 region, the sequences were collapsed and filtered. Differential abundance was assessed using a binomial (Fisher-equivalent) model and a beta-binomial model in which time-dependent variance fitted from healthy donors was added. Clones with fewer than 5 combined templates were excluded, and clones with Benjamini-Hochberg FDR below 0.01 were called differentially abundant. Using the form v = (b*log(k)+a)^2, the beta-binomial variance was modeled as a function of the total template count across the two samples. Imported from immuneACCESS, the table was reduced by TCRdb to in-frame sequences with V and J called. These copies leave out some clones; in studies compared against another copy, an unresolved V gene accounts for under half, and the cause of the remainder is not known. V, J and clone size were drawn from that table, and D and trimming were deduced from the DNA. Counted in this sample were approximately 90,000 clones; about 85% of them appeared once. The ten most abundant clones make up roughly 4.1% of the sample.

This sample stems from a study of identifying expanded T cells in peripheral blood (dated by TCRdb to between 2017 and 2020). About the full investigation: Separate aliquots of the same genomic DNA pool were sequenced to produce technical replicates, and four replicates were compared in pairs.

General study outcomes and caveats: Across all healthy donors, variance in clone template counts between approximately two-week samples was found to increase significantly with total template count. The authors expected that biological variance in healthy repertoires might rise further over much longer intervals, such as months to years. The beta-binomial model significantly reduced the number of clones called differentially abundant and the false-positive rate across all healthy-donor time intervals. The binomial model flagged around 1.1 differentially abundant clones between technical replicates, compared with roughly 15 over approximately 2 weeks and 19 over four weeks.

The sequence joins TRBV10-3 to TRBJ2-7; 8 bases in the junction line up with TRBD1. The TCR was taken from a person between 18 and 69 years old in good health. Material for sequencing was blood. The CDR3 corresponds to CASSRQGPSYEQYF. In nucleotides, the sequence is TGTGCCAGCAGTCGACAGGGGCCCTCCTACGAGCAGTACTTC.